The entry below describes one T cell receptor (beta chain). The antigen is not known. Other DNA sequences in this specimen translate into the identical CDR3. The CDR3 sequence is 13 residues long. CDR1 is SGHTA, CDR2 FQGTGA, per germline. V was pared by 0 bases and J by 5 bases, with 7 bases between. The record originates from a study of T cell responses to AZD1222 COVID-19 vaccine. Study results and caveats: Repertoire samples came only from after the peak T cell response.

Some clones are missing from TCRdb's copy, which holds only in-frame ones; the method was immunoSEQ multiplex PCR. Of 120,000 or so clones listed, more than 80% are singletons. The sequence was collected from an adult in good health. The chain employs TRBV7-3 and TRBJ1-1, with D maybe TRBD1 (5 bases). The sample in question was peripheral blood, obtained on day 0 of AZD1222 vaccination. The CDR3 here is CASSLTGGTEAFF. The CDR3 DNA is TGTGCCAGCAGCTTAACGGGGGGGACTGAAGCTTTCTTT.